Presented here are 12 T cell receptor beta chains from one specimen sequenced in a study of cytomegalovirus exposure and HLA in healthy donors. Primers included in the PCR were 60 Vbeta and 13 Jbeta primers. Clones were read by immunoSEQ multiplex PCR, and TCRdb kept only the in-frame ones, dropping some. The sample carries 100,000 to 150,000 clones, 76% recorded once. Source material: PBMCs. The receptors shown here come from a man aged 50 or older in good health and CMV-seronegative.

The genes are TRBV11-2 and TRBJ2-6; no clear D. The CDR3 loop spans 16 amino acids. CDR1 is SGHAT and CDR2 is FQNNGV in the germline V gene. V was shortened by 4 bases and J by 1 base, with 11 bases between the two germline ends. CDR3 in DNA: TGTGCCAGCAGCTCCGTCTTGTTTTCTGGGGCCAACGTCCTGACTTTC. It encodes CASSSVLFSGANVLTF.

The chain links TRBV4-1 to TRBJ1-6, with D unclear. The CDR3 is 14 amino acids. Trimming removed 1 base at V and 10 bases at J, with 11 bases between. Germline V gene lookup returns CDR1 MGHRA and CDR2 YSYEKL. The CDR3 region is CASSQGPTGSPLHF. Written as DNA, the CDR3 is TGCGCCAGCAGCCAAGGCCCGACCGGGTCACCCCTCCACTTT.

V usage is TRBV11-1 and J usage is TRBJ1-6, with D tentatively TRBD1 (6 bases). The V gene's germline CDR1 is SGHAT and CDR2 FQDESV (reference sequence). The V end was cut by 2 bases, the J end by 6 bases, with 8 bases between. CDR3 length equals 14 residues. The CDR3 sequence is CASSLSGVNSPLHF. DNA of the CDR3: TGTGCCAGCAGCTTATCAGGGGTTAATTCACCCCTCCACTTT. Supplemented by reference TRBV11-1 and TRBJ1-6, the full variable domain reads EAEVAQSPRYKITEKSQAVAFWCDPISGHATLYWYRQILGQGPELLVQFQDESVVDDSQLPKDRFSAERLKGVDSTLKIQPAELGDSAMYLCASSLSGVNSPLHFGNGTRLTVT.

The V gene is TRBV6-6, the J gene TRBJ1-4; 7 bases line up with TRBD1. The ends lost 2 bases at V and 6 bases at J; junction bases unmatched: 3. The CDR3 consists of 14 residues. Germline V gene sequence: CDR1 MNHNY, CDR2 SVGAGI (reference sequence). In DNA, the CDR3 is TGTGCCAGCAGTTACCGGGACAGATATGAAAAACTGTTTTTT. Translating gives CASSYRDRYEKLFF.

The chain is built from TRBV28 and TRBJ1-4; the D gene is possibly TRBD1 (6 bases). The CDR3 consists of 14 residues. The V end lost 8 bases, the J end lost 7 bases, and 17 bases lay between the germline ends. Germline CDR1 is MDHEN and CDR2 is SYDVKM. DNA for the CDR3: TGTGCCAGCGGCCAGGGGTCGCCCGGTGAAAAACTGTTTTTT. Amino acids: CASGQGSPGEKLFF.

The chain recombines TRBV19 with TRBJ2-4; a possible D gene is TRBD2 (5 bases). The ends were cut back, 7 bases at V and 1 base at J, with 11 bases in the middle. CDR3 length: 14 residues. Per germline, CDR1 LNHDA and CDR2 SQIVND (reference sequence). CDR3 sequence reads: CASKQPGAKNIQYF. DNA for the CDR3: TGTGCCAGTAAACAACCGGGGGCCAAAAACATTCAGTACTTC.

This chain joins TRBV7-9 and TRBJ1-6, with unresolved D. In germline, CDR1 is SEHNR, CDR2 FQNEAQ (reference sequence). The CDR3 runs 12 residues. Deletions cut 4 bases from V and 6 bases from J, with 4 bases between. The CDR3 region has the DNA TGTGCCAGCAGCTCCAGTAATTCACCCCTCCACTTT. This encodes CASSSSNSPLHF.

The chain uses TRBV7-9 and TRBJ1-3; D may be TRBD1 (6 bases). This CDR3 has 15 amino acids. Per the germline V gene, CDR1 is SEHNR and CDR2 is FQNEAQ (reference sequence). The V and J ends lost 0 bases and 4 bases respectively, with 10 bases between them. The CDR3 protein is CASSLAGGSGNTIYF. CDR3 DNA: TGTGCCAGCAGCTTAGCAGGGGGTTCGGGAAACACCATATATTTT.

J is TRBJ2-1 and V is TRBV5-1; D is possibly TRBD1 (6 bases). Looked up from germline, CDR1 is SGHRS and CDR2 is YFSETQ. This CDR3 spans 15 amino acids. The V end lost 3 bases, the J end lost 1 base, and 11 bases lay between the germline ends. This CDR3 reads CASSSTGLSYNEQFF. The DNA of the CDR3 is TGCGCCAGCAGCTCCACAGGGTTATCCTACAATGAGCAGTTCTTC.

The genes are TRBV5-1 and TRBJ2-3, with D maybe TRBD2 (6 bases). Trimming pared 2 bases from V and 5 bases from J, leaving 6 bases between. Germline-derived CDR1 and CDR2 are SGHRS and YFSETQ. The CDR3 is made up of 12 amino acids. CDR3 DNA sequence: TGCGCCAGCAGCTTAGCGGGAGATACGCAGTATTTT. It translates to CASSLAGDTQYF.

The genes are TRBV5-6 and TRBJ1-1, with a possible D match to TRBD1 (6 bases). Germline CDR1 is SGHDT and CDR2 is YYEEEE. Trimming left V 4 bases short and J 5 bases short, with 15 bases between. CDR3 length: 14 residues. CDR3 residues: CASSRSGTQTEAFF. DNA for the CDR3: TGTGCCAGCAGCCGCTCCGGGACACAAACTGAAGCTTTCTTT.

J is TRBJ2-7 and V is TRBV6-6, with 7 positions matching TRBD1. Germline V lookup: CDR1 MNHNY, CDR2 SVGAGI (reference sequence). The CDR3 is 13 residues long. With V trimmed by 5 bases and J by 3 bases, 4 bases remained unmatched. The CDR3 DNA is TGTGCCAGCAGTACACGACAGGGCTACGAGCAGTACGTC. Translating gives CASSTRQGYEQYV.